This T cell receptor beta chain was observed in a study of blood T cell repertoires in COVID-19. V lost 7 bases and J lost 0, with 16 bases in between. The CDR3 runs 16 residues. Germline CDR1 LNHDA, CDR2 SQIVND (reference sequence). Using immunoSEQ multiplex PCR, the repertoire was profiled, and TCRdb retains in-frame clones only, with some absent. The sample yields about 200,000 clones, 90% seen once. This receptor was taken from a man over 45 with acute or convalescent COVID-19. The V gene is TRBV19, the J gene TRBJ1-3, with D perhaps matching TRBD1 (5 bases). The sequenced material came from peripheral blood. In nucleotides, the CDR3 is TGTGCCAGTATACGGGGGACGGCAAGCTCTGGAAACACCATATATTTT. Encoded protein: CASIRGTASSGNTIYF. Supplemented by reference TRBV19 and TRBJ1-3, the full variable domain reads DGGITQSPKYLFRKEGQNVTLSCEQNLNHDAMYWYRQDPGQGLRLIYYSQIVNDFQKGDIAEGYSVSREKKESFPLTVTSAQKNPTAFYLCASIRGTASSGNTIYFGEGSWLTVV.